This TCR beta chain came from a study of cytomegalovirus exposure and HLA in healthy donors. Study overall: From donors who were HLA-typed, an early data release held approximately 84 million unique TCRs. Study-level findings and limits: Later work found most CMV-associated TCR beta chains apparently HLA-restricted. An analysis was carried out at a later point. It showed that HLA-associated TCR beta chains were more clonally expanded than equally common non-associated chains.

A multiplex PCR was run with 60 Vbeta primers and 13 Jbeta primers. Sequenced by immunoSEQ multiplex PCR; TCRdb stores in-frame clones only, minus some. The table has 170,000 or so clones, approximately 88% seen once. Donors likely had unrecorded immune exposures despite being nominally healthy when sampled. The CDR3 is made up of 14 amino acids. Germline CDR1 and CDR2: MNHNS and SASEGT. Between the trimmed V and J ends, which lost 3 bases and 1 base, there was a span of 10 bases. Concerning this clone: The target antigen is unknown.

This chain links TRBV6-1 with TRBJ2-7; D gene ambiguous. The source is a boy aged 2 to 9 in good health and CMV-seronegative. Sequencing was performed on PBMCs. This CDR3 reads CASSEIDTSYEQYF. The CDR3 DNA reads as TGTGCCAGCAGTGAGATCGACACATCCTACGAGCAGTACTTC.